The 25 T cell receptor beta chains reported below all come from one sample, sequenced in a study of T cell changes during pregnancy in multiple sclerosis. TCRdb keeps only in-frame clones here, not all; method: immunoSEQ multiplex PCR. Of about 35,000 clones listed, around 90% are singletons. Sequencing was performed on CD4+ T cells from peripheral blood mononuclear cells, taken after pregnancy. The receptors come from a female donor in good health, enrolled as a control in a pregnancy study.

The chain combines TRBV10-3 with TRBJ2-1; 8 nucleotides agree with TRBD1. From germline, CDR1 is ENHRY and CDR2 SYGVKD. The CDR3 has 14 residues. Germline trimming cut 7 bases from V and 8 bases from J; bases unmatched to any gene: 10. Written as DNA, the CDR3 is TGTGCCATCACAATAGGGACAGGAGGCGATGAGCAGTTCTTC. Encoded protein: CAITIGTGGDEQFF.

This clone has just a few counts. CDR3 nucleotides: TGCGCCAGCAGCCAAGGGTTGCTGCAGGGAGGGTCCACGGAAGCTTTCTTT. Amino acids: CASSQGLLQGGSTEAFF. The chain recombines TRBV4-1 with TRBJ1-1; perhaps TRBD1 as D (5 bases). V was pared by 1 base and J by 8 bases, with 23 bases between. The CDR3 totals 17 residues. Germline values: CDR1 MGHRA, CDR2 YSYEKL.

The CDR3 sequence is CASSGLSNTEAFF. CDR3 nucleotide sequence: TGTGCCAGCTCAGGACTATCGAACACTGAAGCTTTCTTT. This chain uses TRBV7-9 with TRBJ1-1; D gene ambiguous. CDR3 length: 13 residues. Germline V gives CDR1 SEHNR, CDR2 FQNEAQ (reference sequence). V was shortened by 8 bases and J by 1 base, with 11 bases between the two germline ends.

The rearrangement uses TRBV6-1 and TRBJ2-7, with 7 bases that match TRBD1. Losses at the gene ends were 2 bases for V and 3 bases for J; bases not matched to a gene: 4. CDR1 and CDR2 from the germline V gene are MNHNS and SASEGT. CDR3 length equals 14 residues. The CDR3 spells CASSEKGTVYEQYF. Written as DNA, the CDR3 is TGTGCCAGCAGTGAAAAGGGGACAGTCTACGAGCAGTACTTC.

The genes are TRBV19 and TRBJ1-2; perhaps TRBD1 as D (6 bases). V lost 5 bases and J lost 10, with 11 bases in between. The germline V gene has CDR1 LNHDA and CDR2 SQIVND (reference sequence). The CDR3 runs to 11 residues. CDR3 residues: CASSPGHAYTF. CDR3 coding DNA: TGTGCCAGTAGTCCGGGACATGCCTACACCTTC.

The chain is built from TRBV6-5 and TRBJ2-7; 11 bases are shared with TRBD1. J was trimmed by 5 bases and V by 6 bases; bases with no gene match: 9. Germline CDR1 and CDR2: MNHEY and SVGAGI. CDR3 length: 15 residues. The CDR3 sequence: CASSRGGQGGHEQYF. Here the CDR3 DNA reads TGTGCCAGCAGCCGGGGGGGACAGGGGGGACACGAGCAGTACTTC.

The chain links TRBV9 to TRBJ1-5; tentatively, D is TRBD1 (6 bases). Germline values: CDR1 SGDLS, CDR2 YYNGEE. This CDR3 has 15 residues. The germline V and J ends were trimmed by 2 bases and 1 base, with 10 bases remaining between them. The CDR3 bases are TGTGCCAGCAGCGTTTTGGGGGCCAGCAATCAGCCCCAGCATTTT. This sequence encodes CASSVLGASNQPQHF.

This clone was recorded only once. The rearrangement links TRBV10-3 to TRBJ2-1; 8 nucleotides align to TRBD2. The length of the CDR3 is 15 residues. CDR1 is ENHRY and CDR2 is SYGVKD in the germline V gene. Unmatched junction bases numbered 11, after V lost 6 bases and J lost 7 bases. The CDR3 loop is CAIRTPQREQNEQFF. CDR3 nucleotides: TGTGCCATCAGAACCCCCCAGCGGGAGCAAAATGAGCAGTTCTTC.

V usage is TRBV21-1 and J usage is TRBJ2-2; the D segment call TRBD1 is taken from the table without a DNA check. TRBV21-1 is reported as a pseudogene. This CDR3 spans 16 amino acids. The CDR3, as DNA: TGTGCCAGCAGCAAAAGAAGGCAGGGGGCGGGACGGGAGCTGTTTTTT. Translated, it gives CASSKRRQGAGRELFF.

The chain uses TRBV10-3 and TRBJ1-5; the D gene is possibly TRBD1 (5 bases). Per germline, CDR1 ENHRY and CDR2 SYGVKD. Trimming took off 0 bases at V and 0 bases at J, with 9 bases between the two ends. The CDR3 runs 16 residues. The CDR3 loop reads CAISESKGSSNQPQHF. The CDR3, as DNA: TGTGCCATCAGTGAGTCGAAGGGGTCTAGCAATCAGCCCCAGCATTTT.

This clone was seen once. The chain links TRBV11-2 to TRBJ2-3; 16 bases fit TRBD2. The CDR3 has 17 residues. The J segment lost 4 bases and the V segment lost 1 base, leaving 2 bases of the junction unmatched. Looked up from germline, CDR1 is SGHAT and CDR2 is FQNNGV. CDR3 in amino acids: CASSLGGTSGGADTQYF. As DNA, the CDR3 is TGTGCCAGCAGCTTAGGAGGGACTAGCGGGGGGGCAGATACGCAGTATTTT.

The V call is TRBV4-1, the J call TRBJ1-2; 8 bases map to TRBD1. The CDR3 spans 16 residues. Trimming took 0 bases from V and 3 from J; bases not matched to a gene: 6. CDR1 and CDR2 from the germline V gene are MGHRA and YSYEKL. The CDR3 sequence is CASSQEGTGMDYGYTF. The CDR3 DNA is TGCGCCAGCAGCCAAGAGGGGACAGGTATGGACTATGGCTACACCTTC.

For the CDR3, the DNA is TGTGCCAGCAGCTTAGGGTCGGGAGTAACCTACGAGCAGTACTTC. It is translated as CASSLGSGVTYEQYF. This rearrangement joins TRBV7-9 to TRBJ2-7, with D maybe TRBD2 (6 bases). Germline V gene sequence: CDR1 SEHNR, CDR2 FQNEAQ (reference sequence). V dropped 1 base and J dropped 2 bases, with 12 bases sitting between them. The CDR3 has 15 amino acids.

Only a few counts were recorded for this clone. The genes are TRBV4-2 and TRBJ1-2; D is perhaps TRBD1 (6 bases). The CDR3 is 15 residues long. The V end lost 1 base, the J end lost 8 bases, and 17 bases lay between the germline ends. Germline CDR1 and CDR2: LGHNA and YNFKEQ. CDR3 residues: CASSQAGGPGNGYTF. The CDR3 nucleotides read TGTGCCAGCAGCCAAGCGGGGGGGCCAGGTAACGGCTACACCTTC.

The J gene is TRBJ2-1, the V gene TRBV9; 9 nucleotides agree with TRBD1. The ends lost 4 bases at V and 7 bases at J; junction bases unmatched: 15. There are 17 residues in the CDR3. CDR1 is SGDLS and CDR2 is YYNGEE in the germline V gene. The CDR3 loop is CASSLRPDRGLLNEQFF. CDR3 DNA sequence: TGTGCCAGCAGCCTCCGACCGGACAGGGGTTTACTGAATGAGCAGTTCTTC. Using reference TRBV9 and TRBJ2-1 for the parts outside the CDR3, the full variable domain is DSGVTQTPKHLITATGQRVTLRCSPRSGDLSVYWYQQSLDQGLQFLIQYYNGEERAKGNILERFSAQQFPDLHSELNLSSLELGDSALYFCASSLRPDRGLLNEQFFGPGTRLTVL.

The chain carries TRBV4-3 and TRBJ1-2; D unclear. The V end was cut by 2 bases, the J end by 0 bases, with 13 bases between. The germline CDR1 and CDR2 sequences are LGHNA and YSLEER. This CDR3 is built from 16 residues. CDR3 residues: CASSQHYPLANYGYTF. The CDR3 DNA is TGCGCCAGCAGCCAACATTATCCACTAGCTAACTATGGCTACACCTTC.

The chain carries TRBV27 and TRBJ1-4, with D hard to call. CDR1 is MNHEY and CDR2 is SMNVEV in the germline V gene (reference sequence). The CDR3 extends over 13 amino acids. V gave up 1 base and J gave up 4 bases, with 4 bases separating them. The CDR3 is CASSLYGNEKLFF. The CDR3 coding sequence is TGTGCCAGCAGTTTATACGGTAATGAAAAACTGTTTTTT.

CDR3 in DNA: TGTGCCAGCAGCCTGACTAGCGGGGGGTTAGAGACCCAGTACTTC. Translating it yields CASSLTSGGLETQYF. The V gene is TRBV6-4, the J gene TRBJ2-5; 13 bases agree with TRBD2. The ends lost 6 bases at V and 4 bases at J; junction bases unmatched: 5. Germline CDR1 is MRHNA and CDR2 is SNTAGT. CDR3 length: 15 amino acids.

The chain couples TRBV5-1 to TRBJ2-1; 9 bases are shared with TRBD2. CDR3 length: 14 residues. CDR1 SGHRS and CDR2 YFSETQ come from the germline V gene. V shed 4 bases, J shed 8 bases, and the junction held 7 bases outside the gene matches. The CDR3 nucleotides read TGCGCCAGCAGCCCCCCGGCTAGCGGGGATGAGCAGTTCTTC. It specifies CASSPPASGDEQFF.

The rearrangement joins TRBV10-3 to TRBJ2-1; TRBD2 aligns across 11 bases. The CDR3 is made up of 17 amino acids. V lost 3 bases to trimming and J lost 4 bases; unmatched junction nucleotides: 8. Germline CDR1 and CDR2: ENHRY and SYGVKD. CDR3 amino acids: CAISEGTSGSPYNEQFF. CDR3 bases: TGTGCCATCAGTGAAGGAACTAGCGGGAGTCCGTACAATGAGCAGTTCTTC.

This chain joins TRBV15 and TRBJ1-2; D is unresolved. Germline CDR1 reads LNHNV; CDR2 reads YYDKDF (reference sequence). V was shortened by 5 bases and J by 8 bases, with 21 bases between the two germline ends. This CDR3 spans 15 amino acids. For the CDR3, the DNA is TGTGCCACCAGCGACGGAACGAAGTCGAGAGGAGGCTACACCTTC. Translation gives CATSDGTKSRGGYTF.

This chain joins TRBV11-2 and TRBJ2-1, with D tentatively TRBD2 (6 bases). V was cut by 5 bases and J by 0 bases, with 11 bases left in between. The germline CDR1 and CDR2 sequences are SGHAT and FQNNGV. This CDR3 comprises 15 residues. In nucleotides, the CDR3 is TGTGCCAGCAGCCGACCGGGAGTCTCCTACAATGAGCAGTTCTTC. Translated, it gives CASSRPGVSYNEQFF.

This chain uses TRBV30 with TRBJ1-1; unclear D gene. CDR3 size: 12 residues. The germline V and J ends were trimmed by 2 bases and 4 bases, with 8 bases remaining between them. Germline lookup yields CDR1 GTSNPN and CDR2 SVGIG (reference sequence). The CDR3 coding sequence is TGTGCCTGGAGTCCCTCCGGCACTGAAGCTTTCTTT. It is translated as CAWSPSGTEAFF.

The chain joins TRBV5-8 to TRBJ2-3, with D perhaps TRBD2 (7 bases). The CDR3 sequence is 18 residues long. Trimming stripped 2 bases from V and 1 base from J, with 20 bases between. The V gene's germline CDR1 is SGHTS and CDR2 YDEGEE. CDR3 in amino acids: CASSFTGRGGIGTDTQYF. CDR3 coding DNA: TGTGCCAGCAGCTTTACAGGGAGGGGCGGGATCGGCACAGATACGCAGTATTTT.

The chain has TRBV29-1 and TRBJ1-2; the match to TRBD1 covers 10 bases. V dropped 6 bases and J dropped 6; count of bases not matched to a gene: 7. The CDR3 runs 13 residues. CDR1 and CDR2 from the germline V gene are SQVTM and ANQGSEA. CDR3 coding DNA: TGCAGCGTATTTGGGGACAGGGGTAATGGCTACACCTTC. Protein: CSVFGDRGNGYTF.